In its sample, the clone carrying this T cell receptor (beta chain) was seen many times. These data originate in a study of T cell repertoires in cytomegalovirus infection. The CDR3 consists of 14 residues. Trimming took 3 bases from V and 6 from J, leaving 12 bases between them. Germline-derived CDR1 and CDR2 are SEHNR and FQNEAQ (reference sequence). TCRdb passed the reads through MiXCR, listing each CDR3 protein once. The top ten hold roughly 1.7% of the sample, which has some 220,000 distinct CDR3 sequences, roughly an eighth seen once. The chain combines TRBV7-9 with TRBJ2-1; possibly TRBD2 for D (6 bases). Sequencing was performed on PBMCs. The origin of this receptor is a human donor in good health (CMV status not recorded). Some clones in this sample may be carry-over from other donors' samples. The DNA of the CDR3 is TGTGCCAGCAGCTTTGGCGGGGAGAGCAATGAGCAGTTCTTC. This codes for CASSFGGESNEQFF.